The sequence of this T cell receptor beta chain was determined in a study of chemoradiotherapy in HPV16-positive cancers. Study summary: Functional T-cell assays on two HPV16-positive patients' cells defined candidate HPV-specific clones and common TCR motifs. Study-wide points: In HPV16-positive patients, HPV-responsive T-cell expansion tracked better recurrence-free survival.

In regard to this clone: Its antigen remains unknown.

Germline trimming cut 8 bases from V and 5 bases from J; bases unmatched to any gene: 5. Germline V gene data show CDR1 as WSHSY and CDR2 as SAAADI. The CDR3 totals 13 residues. Using immunoSEQ multiplex PCR, the repertoire was profiled, and TCRdb retains in-frame clones only, with some absent. Here the sample spans roughly 3,000 clones, about 83% being singletons. This clonotype was obtained from a human donor with HPV-associated anogenital cancer. The rearrangement uses TRBV10-2 and TRBJ2-2; 7 bases map to TRBD1. The sample was tumor tissue, taken from a patient who underwent chemoradiotherapy. This CDR3 reads CASGDRTTGELFF. CDR3 bases: TGCGCCAGCGGGGACAGAACTACCGGGGAGCTGTTTTTT.